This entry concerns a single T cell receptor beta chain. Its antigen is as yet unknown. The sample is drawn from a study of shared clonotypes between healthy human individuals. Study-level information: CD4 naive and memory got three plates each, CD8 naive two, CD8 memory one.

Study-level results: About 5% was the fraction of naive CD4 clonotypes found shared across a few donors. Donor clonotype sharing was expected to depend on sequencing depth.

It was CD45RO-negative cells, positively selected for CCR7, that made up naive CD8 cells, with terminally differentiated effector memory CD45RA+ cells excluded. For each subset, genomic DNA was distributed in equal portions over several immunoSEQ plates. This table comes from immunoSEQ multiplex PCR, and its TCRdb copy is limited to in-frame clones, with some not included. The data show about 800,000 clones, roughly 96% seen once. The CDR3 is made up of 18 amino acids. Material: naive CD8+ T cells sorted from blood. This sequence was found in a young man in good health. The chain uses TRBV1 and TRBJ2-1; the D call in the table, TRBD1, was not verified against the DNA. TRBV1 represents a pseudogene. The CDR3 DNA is TGCACCAGCAGCCTCGAACTTGCAGGGGGAGGTTCGGTCAATGAGCAGTTCTTC. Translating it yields CTSSLELAGGGSVNEQFF.